Listed here are 25 T cell receptor beta chains from one sample, sequenced in a study of OX40 agonist ivuxolimab in advanced cancers. The assay was immunoSEQ multiplex PCR, and TCRdb's table has in-frame clones only and misses some. The repertoire holds about 53,000 clones, with around nine tenths as singletons. This specimen consisted of CD4+ or CD8+ T cells sorted from blood, obtained in a trial of the OX40 agonist ivuxolimab. These receptors originate from an adult with an advanced solid tumor such as melanoma, head and neck, liver or kidney cancer.

This chain connects TRBV7-9 to TRBJ2-5; D may match TRBD1 or TRBD2 (6 bases each). The J call may be in error: the DNA end matches TRBJ2-7 better. The germline gives CDR1 SEHNR, CDR2 FQNEAQ (reference sequence). The CDR3 extends over 15 amino acids. CDR3 bases: TGTGCCAGCAGGCAAGCATCGCAGGGGAGGTTCGAGCAGTACTTC. It translates to CASRQASQGRFEQYF.

This clone was observed a handful of times. This chain links TRBV6-1 with TRBJ1-4; D call uncertain. The ends were cut back, 2 bases at V and 8 bases at J, with 9 bases in the middle. This CDR3 is built from 13 residues. Per germline, CDR1 MNHNS and CDR2 SASEGT. CDR3 DNA sequence: TGTGCCAGCAGTGAAATTCTGACAGAAAAACTGTTTTTT. Amino acid sequence: CASSEILTEKLFF.

The gene calls are TRBV6-5 and TRBJ2-2; 7 nucleotides align to TRBD2. The CDR3 totals 15 residues. V dropped 7 bases and J dropped 2; count of bases not matched to a gene: 7. Germline V gene data show CDR1 as MNHEY and CDR2 as SVGAGI. The CDR3 region has the DNA TGTGCCAGCACTCGAGAGCGGGGAAACACCGGGGAGCTGTTTTTT. This encodes CASTRERGNTGELFF.

The gene calls are TRBV30 and TRBJ2-3, with D possibly matching TRBD2 (5 bases). Germline CDR1 reads GTSNPN; CDR2 reads SVGIG (reference sequence). The CDR3 loop spans 12 amino acids. The V end lost 3 bases, the J end lost 9 bases, and 13 bases lay between the germline ends. Here the CDR3 DNA reads TGTGCCTGGAGAGGAAGCCCTAGCACGCAGTATTTT. Residues: CAWRGSPSTQYF.

J is TRBJ1-6 and V is TRBV6-1, with unresolved D. The CDR3 consists of 13 residues. Germline loops: CDR1 MNHNS, CDR2 SASEGT. V lost 1 base to trimming and J lost 9 bases, with 7 bases between them. The CDR3 is CASSEGGRSPLHF. CDR3 bases: TGTGCCAGCAGTGAAGGGGGTCGTTCACCCCTCCACTTT.

This clone was seen a few times. The rearrangement uses TRBV11-2 and TRBJ2-7; the match to TRBD2 covers 14 bases. The CDR3 has 15 residues. The V gene end was trimmed by 6 bases and the J gene end by 7 bases; junction bases not matched to a gene: 8. CDR1 and CDR2 (germline): SGHAT, FQNNGV. The CDR3 loop reads CASSTTSGGAREQYF. The CDR3 DNA is TGTGCCAGCAGTACGACTAGCGGGGGGGCTCGGGAGCAGTACTTC.

This chain links TRBV28 with TRBJ1-1, with D hard to call. Germline CDR1 is MDHEN and CDR2 is SYDVKM. V dropped 5 bases and J dropped 4 bases, with 5 bases sitting between them. CDR3 size: 11 residues. The CDR3 spells CASSRGTEAFF. In DNA form, the CDR3 reads TGTGCCAGCAGTCGGGGCACTGAAGCTTTCTTT. The variable domain in full, completed from reference TRBV28 and TRBJ1-1, reads DVKVTQSSRYLVKRTGEKVFLECVQDMDHENMFWYRQDPGLGLRLIYFSYDVKMKEKGDIPEGYSVSREKKERFSLILESASTNQTSMYLCASSRGTEAFFGQGTRLTVV.

V is TRBV10-3 and J is TRBJ1-4; D call uncertain. Germline V gene sequence: CDR1 ENHRY, CDR2 SYGVKD. There are 15 residues in the CDR3. Trimming took off 4 bases at V and 8 bases at J, with 17 bases between the two ends. CDR3: CAISGTLGRKEKLFF. The DNA of the CDR3 is TGTGCCATCAGTGGAACCCTCGGACGAAAGGAAAAACTGTTTTTT.

This clone was observed once. This chain joins TRBV5-1 and TRBJ2-2; TRBD1 might be the D (6 bases). Germline-derived CDR1 and CDR2 are SGHRS and YFSETQ. Trimming cost V 3 bases and J 0 bases, with 9 bases left between them. The CDR3 length is 15 residues. The CDR3 DNA sequence: TGCGCCAGCAGCTATGGACAGACGAACACCGGGGAGCTGTTTTTT. This encodes CASSYGQTNTGELFF.

The chain recombines TRBV29-1 with TRBJ2-7, with TRBD1 identical over 9 bases. This CDR3 has 13 residues. Germline loops: CDR1 SQVTM, CDR2 ANQGSEA. Trimming removed 4 bases from V and 3 bases from J; junction bases left unmatched: 4. The CDR3 spells CSVAPGQGYEQYF. DNA of the CDR3: TGCAGCGTTGCCCCGGGACAGGGCTACGAGCAGTACTTC.

The chain is built from TRBV28 and TRBJ2-2; D is unclear. The CDR3 loop spans 13 amino acids. CDR1 and CDR2 from the germline V gene are MDHEN and SYDVKM. Trimming removed 7 bases at V and 0 bases at J, with 6 bases between. The CDR3 here is CASILPNTGELFF. CDR3 nucleotide sequence: TGTGCCAGCATCTTGCCGAACACCGGGGAGCTGTTTTTT.

The chain joins TRBV2 to TRBJ2-1; 7 bases map to TRBD2. CDR3 length: 15 amino acids. J was trimmed by 9 bases and V by 7 bases; bases with no gene match: 15. Germline loops: CDR1 SNHLY, CDR2 FYNNEI. The CDR3 DNA is TGTGCCAGCACCGCTCCGGCGGGAGTGTGGAGTGAGCAGTTCTTC. Translating it yields CASTAPAGVWSEQFF.

The J gene is TRBJ2-7, the V gene TRBV6-1; the D gene is possibly TRBD1 (6 bases). Trimming took off 5 bases at V and 5 bases at J, with 10 bases between the two ends. The CDR3 is 12 amino acids. Germline V lookup: CDR1 MNHNS, CDR2 SASEGT. Here the CDR3 reads CASSFYRDEQYF. CDR3 DNA sequence: TGTGCCAGCAGTTTCTACAGGGACGAGCAGTACTTC.

This chain uses TRBV7-2 with TRBJ2-7, with TRBD1 matching over 10 bases. Germline lookup yields CDR1 SGHTA and CDR2 FQGNSA. Trimming cost V 5 bases and J 5 bases; bases outside gene matches: 9. The CDR3 sequence is 15 residues long. CDR3 region: CASSDYRDRGDEQYF. CDR3 DNA: TGTGCCAGCAGCGACTACCGGGACAGGGGCGACGAGCAGTACTTC.

The chain links TRBV28 to TRBJ1-3, with D unclear. V lost 3 bases to trimming and J lost 0 bases, with 12 bases between them. The CDR3 covers 16 residues. Germline assignment: CDR1 MDHEN and CDR2 SYDVKM. The CDR3 protein is CASSLFGRASGNTIYF. In DNA form, the CDR3 reads TGTGCCAGCAGTTTGTTCGGGCGGGCCTCTGGAAACACCATATATTTT.

The CDR3 DNA follows: TGTGCCAGCTCCCCATCGGGGGAAAAACTGTTTTTT. Translated, it gives CASSPSGEKLFF. V and J are TRBV18 and TRBJ1-4; D call uncertain. Trimming stripped 6 bases from V and 8 bases from J, with 10 bases between. The germline V gene encodes CDR1 KGHSH and CDR2 LQKENI. The CDR3 is made up of 12 amino acids.

Concerning this clone: Other DNA sequences in the same sample also yield this CDR3. The chain combines TRBV6-4 with TRBJ1-1, with D unclear. From germline, CDR1 is MRHNA and CDR2 SNTAGT. The CDR3 has 14 amino acids. Trimming took 6 bases from V and 1 from J, leaving 12 bases between them. CDR3 DNA: TGTGCCAGCAGCGCCGTAGGCGGGAACACTGAAGCTTTCTTT. Translating gives CASSAVGGNTEAFF.

The chain joins TRBV5-1 to TRBJ2-5, with 10 bases lining up with TRBD1. Germline CDR1 and CDR2: SGHRS and YFSETQ. The CDR3 contains 14 residues. The trim removed 5 bases at V and 5 bases at J, leaving 6 bases unmatched. The CDR3 is CASSGGQGIETQYF. CDR3 bases: TGCGCCAGCAGTGGGGGACAGGGGATCGAGACCCAGTACTTC.

The chain uses TRBV11-3 and TRBJ2-5, with TRBD2 matching over 9 bases. The CDR3 is 18 amino acids. After removal of 3 bases from V and 5 bases from J, the junction contained 16 bases not matched to a gene. Per the germline V gene, CDR1 is SGHNT and CDR2 is YENEEA. In nucleotides, the CDR3 is TGTGCCAGCAGCTTTCGGAAGCGGGAGGCTTTTGTTAGTGAGACCCAGTACTTC. It is translated as CASSFRKREAFVSETQYF.

The chain links TRBV6-6 to TRBJ1-3, with TRBD1 matching 8 bases. CDR3 size: 15 residues. V gave up 5 bases and J gave up 7 bases; unmatched junction bases: 10. Germline lookup yields CDR1 MNHNY and CDR2 SVGAGI (reference sequence). CDR3 nucleotide sequence: TGTGCCAGCAGTACACTTTCGACAGGGGCGAACACCATATATTTT. Translated: CASSTLSTGANTIYF.

V gene TRBV28 combines with J gene TRBJ1-2, with 10 bases identical to TRBD1. The ends lost 5 bases at V and 0 bases at J; junction bases unmatched: 6. CDR1 MDHEN and CDR2 SYDVKM come from the germline V gene. This CDR3 contains 16 residues. CDR3 region: CASSPRDRGANYGYTF. CDR3 bases: TGTGCCAGCAGTCCCCGGGACAGGGGAGCTAACTATGGCTACACCTTC.

This clone was seen a single time. The V call is TRBV6-6, the J call TRBJ1-2, with TRBD1 matching 8 bases. The CDR3 is made up of 13 amino acids. Germline-derived CDR1 and CDR2 are MNHNY and SVGAGI (reference sequence). Losses at the gene ends were 6 bases for V and 8 bases for J; bases not matched to a gene: 8. CDR3 in DNA: TGTGCCAGCAGCAACAGGGGGGGGGAGGGCTACACCTTC. It specifies CASSNRGGEGYTF.

This clone was counted a single time. The rearrangement uses TRBV28 and TRBJ1-2, with a possible D match to TRBD1 (6 bases). The CDR3 sequence is 15 residues long. Germline assignment: CDR1 MDHEN and CDR2 SYDVKM. Trimming removed 2 bases from V and 4 bases from J, with 14 bases in between. The CDR3 is CASSLGGQLGYGYTF. The CDR3 DNA follows: TGTGCCAGCAGTTTAGGGGGACAACTAGGCTATGGCTACACCTTC.

The chain combines TRBV5-1 with TRBJ2-5; TRBD1 aligns across 8 bases. After removal of 2 bases from V and 4 bases from J, the junction contained 4 bases not matched to a gene. Germline assignment: CDR1 SGHRS and CDR2 YFSETQ. The CDR3 contains 14 residues. CDR3 in amino acids: CASSFGQGGETQYF. Written as DNA, the CDR3 is TGCGCCAGCAGCTTCGGACAGGGAGGAGAGACCCAGTACTTC.

The rearrangement joins TRBV28 to TRBJ2-7; D might be TRBD2 (5 bases). There are 15 residues in the CDR3. From germline, CDR1 is MDHEN and CDR2 SYDVKM. The V end was cut by 6 bases, the J end by 3 bases, with 18 bases between. In DNA, the CDR3 is TGTGCCAGCAGATCAGGTGGAGGAGCGGTCTACGAGCAGTACTTC. Encoded protein: CASRSGGGAVYEQYF.